A single sample is the source of the 20 T cell receptor beta chains below, sequenced in a study of post-analysis software for immune sequencing data. Unique molecular identifiers tagged the TCR beta cDNA libraries. MiXCR, applied by TCRdb to the PCR reads, yields one record per CDR3 protein. Counted here are around 160,000 distinct CDR3 sequences, about 36% occurring once; the ten biggest clones make up around 30%. The sequencing here drew on blood, taken after autologous hematopoietic stem cell transplantation. The receptors come from a girl under 18 with multiple sclerosis.

This clonotype has just one count. This chain links TRBV24-1 with TRBJ2-1, with 7 bases identical to TRBD2. Trimming removed 4 bases from V and 7 bases from J; junction bases left unmatched: 6. CDR1 is KGHDR and CDR2 is SFDVKD in the germline V gene. This CDR3 region has 14 residues. CDR3 sequence reads: CATSDVGEGNEQFF. CDR3 in DNA: TGTGCCACCAGTGACGTCGGGGAGGGGAATGAGCAGTTCTTC.

Turning to this clonotype: It may be a read error: a sequence one base away is much more abundant. The CDR3 DNA sequence: TGTGCCATCAGTGGGGACAGGGTCTACGAGCAGTGCTTC. It encodes CAISGDRVYEQCF. The J gene is TRBJ2-4, the V gene TRBV10-3; TRBD1 agrees at 9 bases. CDR1 and CDR2 from the germline V gene are ENHRY and SYGVKD. The CDR3 totals 13 residues.

The chain has TRBV12-3 or TRBV12-4 and TRBJ1-2, with no clear D. This CDR3 region has 13 residues. The V and J ends lost 6 bases and 4 bases respectively, with 12 bases between them. CDR3 coding DNA: TGTGCCAGCAGCCCGAGTGGGCCCTATGGCTACACCTTC. It is translated as CASSPSGPYGYTF.

In this sample, this clonotype turned up a few times. The chain recombines TRBV6-4 with TRBJ2-7; 8 nucleotides align to TRBD2. Germline V lookup: CDR1 MRHNA, CDR2 SNTAGT. V lost 5 bases, J lost 6 bases, and 15 bases stayed unmatched. The CDR3 consists of 16 residues. The CDR3 is CASSTLNPGLVCEQYF. CDR3 DNA: TGTGCCAGCAGTACACTTAACCCGGGACTAGTCTGCGAGCAGTACTTC.

This clonotype was seen more than once but under ten times. The V call is TRBV6-1, the J call TRBJ2-5; D not certain. Trimming left V 10 bases short and J 3 bases short, with 3 bases between. The CDR3 is 9 amino acids. Per germline, CDR1 MNHNS and CDR2 SASEGT. CDR3 sequence: CATKETQYF. Here the CDR3 DNA reads TGTGCCACCAAAGAGACCCAGTACTTC.

This clonotype turned up a few times. The J gene is TRBJ2-4, the V gene TRBV4-2; TRBD1 matches 12 bases. CDR3 length: 16 residues. CDR1 is LGHNA, CDR2 YNFKEQ, per germline. Trimming at V came to 0 bases and at J to 13 bases, leaving 10 bases not matched to a gene. The CDR3 region has the DNA TGTGCCAGCAGCCAAGATCTGGGACAGGGGGCGTGGGAGCAGTACTTC. It translates to CASSQDLGQGAWEQYF.

This clonotype has at least ten counts. The chain recombines TRBV29-1 with TRBJ2-3; perhaps TRBD1 as D (5 bases). Germline V gene data show CDR1 as SQVTM and CDR2 as ANQGSEA. Trimming shortened V by 8 bases and J by 2 bases, and 11 bases separated the two germline ends. This CDR3 comprises 12 residues. The chain's CDR3 is CSLQASTDTQYF. CDR3 in DNA: TGCAGCCTACAGGCCTCCACAGATACGCAGTATTTT.

This chain links TRBV4-2 with TRBJ1-2; TRBD1 aligns across 12 bases. In germline, CDR1 is LGHNA, CDR2 YNFKEQ. The CDR3 runs 14 residues. Trimming at V came to 5 bases and at J to 8 bases, leaving 6 bases not matched to a gene. CDR3 sequence: CASSAGQGAGGYTF. For the CDR3, the DNA is TGTGCCAGCAGCGCGGGACAGGGGGCAGGCGGCTACACCTTC.

This clonotype was observed a handful of times. CDR3 sequence: CASSLQTSGRDEQYF. In nucleotides, the CDR3 is TGCGCCAGCAGCTTACAAACTAGCGGGAGGGACGAGCAGTACTTC. The V call is TRBV5-1, the J call TRBJ2-7; TRBD2 agrees at 13 bases. Trimming at V came to 2 bases and at J to 5 bases, leaving 4 bases not matched to a gene. The CDR3 runs to 15 residues. The germline V gene encodes CDR1 SGHRS and CDR2 YFSETQ.

In its sample, this clonotype was seen a few times. V and J are TRBV4-2 and TRBJ1-1; D may be TRBD1 (6 bases). The V gene lost 4 bases and the J gene lost 2 bases, with 17 bases spanning the gap. Germline V gene lookup returns CDR1 LGHNA and CDR2 YNFKEQ. The CDR3 sequence is 16 residues long. The CDR3 bases are TGTGCCAGCAGCCCGAGAATTACAGGGTTAAACACTGAAGCTTTCTTT. Translation: CASSPRITGLNTEAFF.

CDR3 residues: CASSSYSRASSTDTQYF. For the CDR3, the DNA is TGTGCCAGCAGCTCCTACTCCCGGGCTTCTAGCACAGATACGCAGTATTTT. This chain connects TRBV3-1 to TRBJ2-3, with D uncertain. V was pared by 5 bases and J by 0 bases, with 18 bases between. The CDR3 sequence is 17 residues long. Germline V lookup: CDR1 LGHDT, CDR2 YNNKEL (reference sequence).

The chain has TRBV5-5 and TRBJ2-2; TRBD2 aligns across 7 bases. Looked up from germline, CDR1 is SGHKS and CDR2 is YYEKEE (reference sequence). The V gene end was trimmed by 1 base and the J gene end by 5 bases; junction bases not matched to a gene: 8. CDR3 length equals 16 residues. CDR3 DNA: TGTGCCAGCAGCTTGTTCCAGCGGGACCCTACCGGGGAGCTGTTTTTT. It codes for CASSLFQRDPTGELFF.

V is TRBV29-1 and J is TRBJ2-7; tentatively, D is TRBD1 or TRBD2 (5 bases each). The V end was cut by 2 bases, the J end by 2 bases, with 19 bases between. The germline gives CDR1 SQVTM, CDR2 ANQGSEA. This CDR3 comprises 16 residues. The CDR3 region is CSVEMGDFPGPYEQYF. As DNA, the CDR3 is TGCAGCGTTGAAATGGGGGATTTCCCGGGCCCCTACGAGCAGTACTTC.

The J gene is TRBJ2-7, the V gene TRBV6-2 or TRBV6-3, with D possibly matching TRBD2 (5 bases). The CDR3 totals 15 residues. The germline V gene encodes CDR1 MNHEY and CDR2 SVGEGT. V lost 5 bases, J lost 7 bases, and 21 bases lay in between. The CDR3 coding sequence is TGTGCCAGCAGTGGCGGCCGGAGCGGTTACAATGAGCAGTACTTC. It encodes CASSGGRSGYNEQYF.

This clonotype appeared a few times. This chain uses TRBV7-2 with TRBJ2-3, with D perhaps given as TRBD1 or TRBD2 (5 bases each). This CDR3 has 16 residues. The germline V gene encodes CDR1 SGHTA and CDR2 FQGNSA. Trimming took 8 bases from V and 0 from J, leaving 18 bases between them. CDR3 DNA: TGTGCCAGCGCCTCAGGGACCAGCTCTAGCACAGATACGCAGTATTTT. Translated, it gives CASASGTSSSTDTQYF.

In this sample, this clonotype turned up a few times. This sequence joins TRBV28 and TRBJ2-4; D is perhaps TRBD1 or TRBD2 (5 bases each). The J call is in doubt because the DNA end fits TRBJ2-7 better. The germline V gene has CDR1 MDHEN and CDR2 SYDVKM. The CDR3 is 13 amino acids. CDR3 sequence reads: CASSSEGFGEQYF. DNA of the CDR3: TGTGCCAGCAGCTCAGAGGGGTTCGGCGAGCAGTACTTC.

Many counts were recorded for this clonotype. The rearrangement links TRBV4-3 to TRBJ2-1, with a possible D match to TRBD2 (6 bases). Trimming cost V 1 base and J 0 bases, with 19 bases left between them. Germline CDR1 reads LGHNA; CDR2 reads YSLEER. This CDR3 contains 19 residues. CDR3 loop: CASSQVSFRSGDSYNEQFF. The CDR3 region has the DNA TGCGCCAGCAGCCAAGTATCATTTAGGTCGGGGGACTCCTACAATGAGCAGTTCTTC.

The gene calls are TRBV18 and TRBJ1-1; D is unclear. Germline CDR1 reads KGHSH; CDR2 reads LQKENI. CDR3 length equals 15 residues. Trimming pared 2 bases from V and 0 bases from J, leaving 10 bases between. CDR3 loop: CASSPNWQMNTEAFF. Here the CDR3 DNA reads TGTGCCAGCTCACCAAATTGGCAGATGAACACTGAAGCTTTCTTT.

V usage is TRBV28 and J usage is TRBJ2-5; TRBD1 might be the D (5 bases). The V gene lost 6 bases and the J gene lost 4 bases, with 12 bases spanning the gap. Germline V CDR1 and CDR2: MDHEN, SYDVKM. This CDR3 region has 13 residues. This chain's CDR3 is CASSLGQTETQYF. Written as DNA, the CDR3 is TGTGCCAGCAGCCTCGGACAAACAGAGACCCAGTACTTC.

This clonotype was counted ten times or more. The V and J genes are TRBV20-1 and TRBJ2-1; TRBD2 matches at 7 bases. Trimming at V came to 5 bases and at J to 7 bases, leaving 14 bases not matched to a gene. There are 15 residues in the CDR3. Per germline, CDR1 DFQATT and CDR2 SNEGSKA (reference sequence). CDR3 sequence reads: CSALSPLLAINEQFF. The CDR3 coding sequence is TGCAGTGCTCTATCTCCCTTACTAGCGATAAATGAGCAGTTCTTC.